This T cell receptor beta chain appears in the sequencing data of a study of graft-versus-host responses after intestinal transplantation (dated by TCRdb to the early 2020s). About the full investigation: The transplants that recipients got were multivisceral, liver-intestinal, or isolated intestinal. A peak of at least 4% donor T cells among recipient peripheral blood mononuclear cells was the definition used for donor T cell macrochimerism. To identify alloreactive clones, pre-transplant mixed lymphocyte reaction products were sequenced and then compared with unstimulated pre-transplant donor and recipient T cells. Anti-thymocyte globulin induction was given to all recipients, followed by maintenance tacrolimus and steroids for approximately 3 years. Rather than being sequenced by the commercial service, samples from a few later patients were sequenced in-house on an Illumina MiSeq and processed with MiXCR. After intestinal transplantation, graft-versus-host and host-versus-graft alloreactive T cell clones in the graft, circulation and bone marrow were tracked using bulk TCR-beta CDR3 sequencing. The cohort enrolled about two dozen intestinal transplant recipients, one of whom was a retransplant, and a few patients without pretransplant specimens were excluded.

From the cysteine through the phenylalanine, the CDR3 covers 15 amino acids. Left in the record is the CDR3 DNA by itself, 45 bases read in frame from the first base. V and J are truncated by 6 bases and 2 bases respectively, leaving an intervening sequence of 16 bases. Reading the germline V gene gives CDR1 MNHEY and CDR2 SVGAGI. As to this clone: The antigen it binds to is not known. No quality values exist for individual bases; no much larger clone is one base distant.

Library creation used the immunoSEQ multiplex PCR assay. For most patients, genomic DNA was subjected to high-throughput TCR-beta CDR3 sequencing by Adaptive Biotechnologies. The published analysis was carried out like this. Adaptive's ImmunoSEQ software was the source of the TCR sequencing data for about 18 patients, while three other patients were processed with MiXCR and VDJtools. CDR3 nucleotide sequences shared by donor and recipient were removed because the origin of these sequences could not be assigned. To count as alloreactive, a clone needed at least 2-fold expansion over unstimulated cells and a minimum CFSE-low frequency of 0.002% (template counts) or 0.001% (read counts). Clones were considered mappable if detected in sequenced pre-transplant spleen, lymph node, or MLR CFSE-low populations of the donor or recipient. Cumulative frequency of alloreactive clones was calculated as a percentage of all sequences weighted by copy number. What TCRdb holds here is the immuneACCESS table cut down to in-frame rearrangements. Part of the clones is not present; checked against another copy, under half of the missing clones reflect an unresolved V gene, and the others are unexplained. V, J and clone size are taken as reported in that table, and D and trimming were inferred from the DNA itself. This sample comprises about 47,000 clones, 85% to 95% of them detected only once. Of the sample, about 5.5% is held by the ten largest clones.

Blood samples were collected up to 4 times in the first month after transplant and then at least monthly when available. Findings and caveats that apply to the study as a whole: GvH clones turned up in recipient bone marrow, with some appearing earlier in ileal mucosa or blood, a pattern consistent with an intestinal mucosal origin. The conclusions were limited by the relatively low number and heterogeneity of the intestinal transplant patients. Early after transplant, peak levels of circulating GvH clones were found to be associated with declines in HvG clones. Patients with donor T cell macrochimerism had high GvH to HvG T cell clonal ratios in their allografts.

The specimen comprised PBMCs, sampled 750 to 850 days after a first intestinal transplant, on the day of a second. The receptor was derived from a human patient who received an intestinal transplant, so some T cells may come from the graft donor. Rearrangement joined TRBV6-5 to TRBJ1-1; the D gene assignment is ambiguous. The CDR3 protein is CASSTTGIINTEAFF. The nucleotide sequence is TGTGCCAGCAGCACTACCGGGATTATCAACACTGAAGCTTTCTTT.